This note documents a single TCR beta chain sequence. The data originate from a study of blood T cell repertoires in COVID-19. Profiling relied on immunoSEQ multiplex PCR, and the TCRdb table lists in-frame clones only, not all of them. The data show a few hundred thousand clones, with 87% seen just once and under 13% held by the top ten. This CDR3 has 14 residues. Trimming removed 1 base from V and 4 bases from J; junction bases left unmatched: 5. Germline assignment: CDR1 SGHDT and CDR2 YYEEEE. What was sequenced was PBMCs or T cells enriched from blood (not recorded which). The chain uses TRBV5-6 and TRBJ2-7; 7 bases map to TRBD1. The source is a man aged 18 to 29 with acute COVID-19. The CDR3 nucleotides are TGTGCCAGCAGCTTGCGACAGGGAACTTACGAGCAGTACTTC. It translates to CASSLRQGTYEQYF. The full variable domain, its missing parts supplied by reference TRBV5-6 and TRBJ2-7, is DAGVTQSPTHLIKTRGQQVTLRCSPKSGHDTVSWYQQALGQGPQFIFQYYEEEERQRGNFPDRFSGHQFPNYSSELNVNALLLGDSALYLCASSLRQGTYEQYFGPGTRLTVT.